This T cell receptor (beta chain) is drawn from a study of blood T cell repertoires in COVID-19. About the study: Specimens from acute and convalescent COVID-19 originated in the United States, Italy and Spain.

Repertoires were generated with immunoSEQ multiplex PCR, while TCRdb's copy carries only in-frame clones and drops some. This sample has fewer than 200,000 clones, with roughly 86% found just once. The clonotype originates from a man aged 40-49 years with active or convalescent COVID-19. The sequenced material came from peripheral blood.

CDR3 in amino acids: CASSFPQNTEAFF. In DNA, the CDR3 is TGTGCCAGCAGCTTCCCCCAGAACACTGAAGCTTTCTTT. V usage is TRBV7-9 and J usage is TRBJ1-1; D is unresolved. This CDR3 is 13 amino acids long. Looked up from germline, CDR1 is SEHNR and CDR2 is FQNEAQ (reference sequence). V lost 3 bases and J lost 1, with 6 bases in between.